A single sample is the source of the 12 T cell receptor beta chains below, sequenced in a study of blood T cell repertoires in COVID-19. Libraries were prepared by immunoSEQ multiplex PCR; TCRdb keeps only in-frame clonotypes and omits some of them. The data contain hundreds of thousands of clones, 88% of them singletons. The sequenced sample consisted of peripheral blood. Every receptor here comes from a man aged 35-49 years with acute or convalescent COVID-19.

This clone was counted a single time. The rearrangement joins TRBV3-1 (or the pseudogene TRBV3-2) to TRBJ2-3, with a weak D call TRBD2 (5 bases). Looked up from germline, CDR1 is LGHDT and CDR2 is YNNKEL (reference sequence). V shed 6 bases and J shed 5 bases, with 6 bases lying between them. CDR3 length: 11 residues. Here the CDR3 reads CASRLGDTQYF. CDR3 bases: TGTGCCAGCAGACTAGGAGATACGCAGTATTTT.

J is TRBJ1-5 and V is TRBV6-5, with 8 nucleotides matching TRBD1. The CDR3 has 14 amino acids. V trimming: 5 bases; J trimming: 9 bases; junction bases outside the gene matches: 9. Germline V gives CDR1 MNHEY, CDR2 SVGAGI. DNA for the CDR3: TGTGCCAGCAGTCGACGGGACAGGCTTGGGCCCCAGCATTTT. Protein sequence: CASSRRDRLGPQHF.

The chain combines TRBV6-5 with TRBJ1-2; D gene uncertain. The V end was cut by 5 bases, the J end by 2 bases, with 12 bases between. CDR3 length equals 14 residues. Germline V gives CDR1 MNHEY, CDR2 SVGAGI. The CDR3 protein is CASSPSGPNYGYTF. DNA of the CDR3: TGTGCCAGCAGTCCCAGCGGCCCGAACTATGGCTACACCTTC.

The genes are TRBV9 and TRBJ2-3, with 9 positions matching TRBD1. V lost 3 bases, J lost 4 bases, and 6 bases stayed unmatched. The CDR3 has 15 amino acids. The germline gives CDR1 SGDLS, CDR2 YYNGEE. CDR3 DNA sequence: TGTGCCAGCAGCGCTGCCTGGACAGGGGCAGATACGCAGTATTTT. Protein: CASSAAWTGADTQYF.

The rearrangement uses TRBV5-8 and TRBJ2-1, with D perhaps TRBD2 (5 bases). Looked up from germline, CDR1 is SGHTS and CDR2 is YDEGEE. Trimming pared 2 bases from V and 2 bases from J, leaving 8 bases between. The CDR3 totals 14 residues. CDR3 bases: TGTGCCAGCAGCTTCCGAGGGCCCTACAATGAGCAGTTCTTC. This sequence encodes CASSFRGPYNEQFF.

This chain uses TRBV30 with TRBJ1-1; D gene unclear. V was clipped by 1 base and J by 3 bases, with 12 bases between them. Germline-derived CDR1 and CDR2 are GTSNPN and SVGIG (reference sequence). The CDR3 extends over 14 amino acids. The CDR3 region is CAWSAGYWDTEAFF. The CDR3 coding sequence is TGTGCCTGGAGTGCGGGGTATTGGGACACTGAAGCTTTCTTT.

The rearrangement uses TRBV5-4 and TRBJ2-7, with 8 bases aligning to TRBD1. Per germline, CDR1 SGHNT and CDR2 YYREEE (reference sequence). V lost 2 bases, J lost 5 bases, and 12 bases stayed unmatched. The CDR3 consists of 16 residues. The CDR3 loop reads CASSLSYGGQGDEQYF. The CDR3 DNA is TGTGCCAGCAGCTTAAGCTATGGCGGACAGGGTGACGAGCAGTACTTC.

This chain connects TRBV5-1 to TRBJ2-1, with 7 bases aligning to TRBD2. Germline-derived CDR1 and CDR2 are SGHRS and YFSETQ. This CDR3 comprises 14 residues. V lost 0 bases to trimming and J lost 7 bases; unmatched junction nucleotides: 4. In DNA, the CDR3 is TGCGCCAGCAGCTTGGGAGCGGGGACGAATGAGCAGTTCTTC. As protein: CASSLGAGTNEQFF.

The rearrangement links TRBV2 to TRBJ1-2, with 8 bases that match TRBD1. V lost 6 bases to trimming and J lost 1 base; unmatched junction nucleotides: 10. This CDR3 spans 16 amino acids. The germline V gene encodes CDR1 SNHLY and CDR2 FYNNEI. The chain's CDR3 is CASRYRDRSINYGYTF. In DNA, the CDR3 is TGTGCCAGCAGGTACCGGGACAGGAGTATTAACTATGGCTACACCTTC.

The chain combines TRBV2 with TRBJ1-2; possibly TRBD1 for D (6 bases). The CDR3 contains 11 residues. Germline CDR1 SNHLY, CDR2 FYNNEI. Trimming stripped 9 bases from V and 2 bases from J, with 7 bases between. Here the CDR3 DNA reads TGTGCCAGAACAGGGAACTATGGCTACACCTTC. Protein product: CARTGNYGYTF.

This clone was seen only once. The rearrangement links TRBV19 to TRBJ2-5; D possibly corresponds to TRBD1 (8 bases). The V end lost 5 bases, the J end lost 2 bases, and 21 bases lay between the germline ends. This CDR3 comprises 17 residues. Germline V gene data show CDR1 as LNHDA and CDR2 as SQIVND (reference sequence). In DNA form, the CDR3 reads TGTGCCAGTAGTCCACGGACAGGGAGGGTGGGGCAAGAGACCCAGTACTTC. This codes for CASSPRTGRVGQETQYF.

V usage is TRBV9 and J usage is TRBJ2-1; TRBD2 matches at 12 bases. Germline V gene sequence: CDR1 SGDLS, CDR2 YYNGEE. The CDR3 runs to 16 residues. The J segment lost 9 bases and the V segment lost 0 bases, leaving 7 bases of the junction unmatched. CDR3 DNA: TGTGCCAGCAGCGTAGCTACGACTAGCGGGAGTCGTGAGCAGTTCTTC. It is translated as CASSVATTSGSREQFF.